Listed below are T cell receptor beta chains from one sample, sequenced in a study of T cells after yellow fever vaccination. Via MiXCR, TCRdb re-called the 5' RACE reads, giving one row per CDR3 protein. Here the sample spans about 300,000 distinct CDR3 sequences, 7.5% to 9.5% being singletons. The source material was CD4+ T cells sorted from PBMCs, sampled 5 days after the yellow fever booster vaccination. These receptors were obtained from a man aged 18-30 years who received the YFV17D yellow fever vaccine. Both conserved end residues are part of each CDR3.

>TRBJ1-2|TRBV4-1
CASRQHLAALYGYTF
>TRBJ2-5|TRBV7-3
CASSLNSGGAQYF
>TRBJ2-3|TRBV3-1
CASSPVQGAGGTDTQYF
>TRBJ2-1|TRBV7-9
CASSPRGNEVNEQFF
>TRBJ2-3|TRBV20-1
CSATGTPGDTQYF
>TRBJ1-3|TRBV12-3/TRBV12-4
CASSLEENTIYF
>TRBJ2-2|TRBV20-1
CSARDRRTGNTGELFF
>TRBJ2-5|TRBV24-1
CATSDWGEETQYF
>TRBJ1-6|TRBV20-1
CSARDLVRRVLDSPLHF
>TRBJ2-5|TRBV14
CASSQGSGWRPRETQYF
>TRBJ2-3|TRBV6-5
CASSPQTGFTDTQYF
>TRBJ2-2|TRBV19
CASRNLGTGELFF
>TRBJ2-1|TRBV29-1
CSAGGGKQFF
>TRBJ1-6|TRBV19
CASSIDRVGNSPLHF
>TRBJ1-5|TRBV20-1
CSASRTENQPQHF
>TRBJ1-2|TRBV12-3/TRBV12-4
CASSFRRTNYGYTF
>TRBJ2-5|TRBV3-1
CAFSQLVRETQYF
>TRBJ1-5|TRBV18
CASSSGTGWSNQPQHF
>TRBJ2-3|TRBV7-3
CASSLRSTGGADTQYF
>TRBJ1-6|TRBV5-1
CASSPGGGYSPLHF
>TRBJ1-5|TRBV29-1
CSVSGSNQPQHF
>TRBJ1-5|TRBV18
CASSLGYSNQPQHF
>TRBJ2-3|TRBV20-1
CSAPRTSLGHTQYF
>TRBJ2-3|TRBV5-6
CASSATATDTQYF
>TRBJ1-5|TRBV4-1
CASSQVGQGGNQPQHF
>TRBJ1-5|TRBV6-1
CASRVQTRSNQPQHF
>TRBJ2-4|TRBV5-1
CASSPGTSGNLASAKNIQYF
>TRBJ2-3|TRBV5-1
CASSSLQATSTDTQYF
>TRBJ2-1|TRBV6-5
CASSQRTSGGVEQFF
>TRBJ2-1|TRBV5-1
CASSFGTAVFNEQFF
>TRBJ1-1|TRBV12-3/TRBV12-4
CASSLRGAGTEAFF
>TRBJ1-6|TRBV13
CASSLNEESPLHF
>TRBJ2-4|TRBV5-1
CASSLEASLAKNIQYF
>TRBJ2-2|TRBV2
CASSPGHANTGELFF
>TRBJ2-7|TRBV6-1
CASSESRVEQYF
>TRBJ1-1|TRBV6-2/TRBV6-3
CASRYGGWAEAFF
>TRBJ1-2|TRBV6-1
CASSEGPGTDGYTF
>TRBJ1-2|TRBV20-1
CSASVPAGYGYTF
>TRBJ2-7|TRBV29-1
CSVEGTAYEQYF
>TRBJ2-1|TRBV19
CASSMAVAEQFF